The following is a T cell receptor (beta chain) sequence with its context. Its target antigen remains unknown. Base qualities are not provided; no much larger clone lies one nucleotide away. Amplification of TCR beta CDR3 regions was carried out from RNA transcripts. A first-round RT-PCR of the TCR CDR3 used the HTBI primer set with the Qiagen OneStep RT-PCR kit. The libraries were constructed in a second round of multiplex PCR and then size-selected and purified. Paired-end sequencing of the libraries was performed with 100 bp reads on an Illumina HiSeq2000. The original pipeline was this. SOAPnuke was used to process the raw data, with reads discarded if the reads contained adapters or uncalled bases, had a mean Phred below 15, or lacked an exact constant-primer or identifier match. High-quality paired reads were merged using COPE v1.2.5, and each unique nucleotide sequence was defined as a clonotype. MiTCR v1.1 was used to align clonotypes to the IMGT TRBV, TRBD and TRBJ reference segments. Only V-J combinations with frequency above 0.0001, covering about 99% of repertoires, were analysed. The TCS score was defined as the ratio of F50 (clonal expansion) to E x V (chaos), calculated using BLOSUM62-based TCRdist between CDR3 peptides within each V-J. Welch's t-statistics and random forest reduced around 520 V-J features to around 14, which were used in a naive Bayes classifier (R e1071). TCRdb trimmed public reads at Q25 via fastp, called clones via MiXCR and kept in-frame beta chains. Each entry merges the rows of one CDR3 protein and shows their most common DNA and genes. TCRdb, not the authors, supplied the V and J calls. This sample has more than 300,000 distinct CDR3 sequences in its table, and roughly 15% of those were observed once. The ten largest clones represent 15% to 20% of the sample.

The sample is drawn from a study of T cells in Graves' hyperthyroidism and ophthalmopathy (dated by TCRdb to between 2018 and 2021). For context, the study as a whole: Peripheral blood was collected at initial diagnosis, before any treatment. To identify TCR V-J signatures that set the groups apart, the researchers used a discovery cohort of approximately 98 patients, made up of 43 with Graves' ophthalmopathy and approximately 57 with stable Graves' hyperthyroidism. Whether ophthalmopathy could be predicted prospectively was tested in an independent validation cohort made up of under 20 hyperthyroidism patients plus 17 patients who later progressed to ophthalmopathy. The 75 to 100 discovery patients were divided at random into training and test sets in a 7:3 ratio. Thyroid tissue and blood T-cell repertoires from more than 5 Graves' hyperthyroidism patients were also compared in the study. Following sampling, methimazole starting at 30 mg daily was given to hyperthyroidism patients, and high-dose intravenous methylprednisolone was given to ophthalmopathy patients. According to the paper, TCR Vbeta CDR3 sequencing was carried out on 135 peripheral blood samples, which came from 40 to 45 ophthalmopathy, some 73 hyperthyroidism and roughly 17 progressor patients.

General conclusions and limits of the study: Blood samples also contained most of the expanded thyroid clonotypes (frequency above 0.001), which suggests that blood repertoires may reflect thyroid immune responses. In cross-validation, a model built on a 13 V-J signature told ophthalmopathy apart from stable hyperthyroidism with under 90% sensitivity and about 81% specificity, and in testing the same model reached 80%/75%. Sample size was not statistically predetermined, and blinding of investigators to group allocation was not performed. In validation, progression to ophthalmopathy was predicted by the model with 55% to 71% sensitivity and 72.22% specificity, a median of approximately 6.5 months before onset.

Reading from cysteine to phenylalanine, the CDR3 counts 18 amino acids. The entry retains the CDR3 DNA only, 54 bases that are in frame from base 1. CDR1 and CDR2 (MNHEY, SMNVEV) derive from the germline V gene (reference sequence). Ends trimmed: V by 6 bases, J by 3 bases; bases unmatched to a gene: 15. Ophthalmopathy patients had moderately to severely active disease, with a Clinical Activity Score of 3 or more, a NOSPECS grade of 4 or more, and a disease duration of less than 3 months. The study excluded patients with uncontrolled infections, other autoimmune diseases, pregnancy or lactation. Diagnoses relied on clinical symptoms, serum thyroxine and TRAb, thyroid ultrasound and orbital computed tomography. PBMCs were isolated from about 10 ml of fresh peripheral blood by Ficoll-Paque density gradient centrifugation. Total RNA was extracted using Trizol reagent, and RNA quality was assessed on an Agilent 2100 Bioanalyzer.

The TCR was taken from a woman in her 30s with Graves' ophthalmopathy. Sequencing was done on a sample of blood. The chain links TRBV27 with TRBJ2-2; a stretch of 8 junction bases matches TRBD1. The sequenced DNA: TGTGCCAGCAGGCTAGAGACAGGGGAAAGATTTGACACCGGGGAGCTGTTTTTT. Protein translation: CASRLETGERFDTGELFF.